The following is a T cell receptor beta chain sequence with its context. CDR3 size: 15 residues. Per germline, CDR1 SGHRS and CDR2 YFSETQ. Trimming stripped 0 bases from V and 5 bases from J, with 14 bases between. Extraction of around 2.2 micrograms of genomic DNA from cryopreserved PBMCs supplied material for TCR beta libraries. The sample comes from a study of cytotoxic CD8 clonotypes in ibrutinib-treated CLL. Sequencing used immunoSEQ multiplex PCR; TCRdb keeps in-frame clones, though not all of them. The sample has around 140,000 clones; roughly 77% are singletons. The V and J genes are TRBV5-1 and TRBJ1-1, with a possible D match to TRBD1 (6 bases). The sample here was PBMCs, taken after 12 months of ibrutinib treatment. The receptor was isolated from a human donor with chronic lymphocytic leukemia. The CDR3 DNA reads as TGCGCCAGCAGCTTGGAGGCGGGGGCTTATACTGAAGCTTTCTTT. It encodes CASSLEAGAYTEAFF.